A selection of T cell receptor beta chains follows, all from one sample in a study of cytomegalovirus exposure and HLA in healthy donors. Using immunoSEQ multiplex PCR, the repertoire was profiled, and TCRdb retains in-frame clones only, with some absent. The sample shows nearly 110,000 clones, 60% to 75% of them seen only once. The sequencing input was PBMCs. These TCRs come from a man aged 25 to 40 in good health and CMV-seronegative. The CDR3 runs from the conserved cysteine through the conserved F or W. The order of the fields is CDR3 DNA, CDR3 protein, D gene, V gene, clone size, J gene. A D gene is named only where the DNA matches it firmly. Some rows mark clone size as missing; the rest say once, few, many or name a class of expanded clone.

TGTGCCAGCTCTTCCACCGACCAAGGGGGAACTTTTAATTCACCCCTCCACTTT,CASSSTDQGGTFNSPLHF,NA,TRBV18,once,TRBJ1-6
TGTGCCAGCAGCTTCACCACCGGGACTAGCGATGAGCAGTTCTTC,CASSFTTGTSDEQFF,TRBD2,TRBV11-2,NA,TRBJ2-1
TGTGCCAGCAGCTTAGATGGGACTAGCGGGTCCCGGCAGCAGTACTTC,CASSLDGTSGSRQQYF,TRBD2,TRBV11-2,NA,TRBJ2-7
TGCGCCAGCAGCCAACTAGCGGGTGGGACCTACAATGAGCAGTTCTTC,CASSQLAGGTYNEQFF,TRBD2,TRBV4-1,few,TRBJ2-1
TGTGCCAGCAGTTTTCAGGGCCCCGGGGAGCTGTTTTTT,CASSFQGPGELFF,NA,TRBV6-5,NA,TRBJ2-2
TGTGCCAGCAGCTTCGACAGGGGGTACTCCTACGAGCAGTACTTC,CASSFDRGYSYEQYF,TRBD1,TRBV7-6,NA,TRBJ2-7
TGTGCCAGCAGTCACCGGGGGGGTTCCTACGAGCAGTACTTC,CASSHRGGSYEQYF,TRBD2,TRBV7-8,once,TRBJ2-7
TGTGCCATCAGTGAGTTGGGGAGGTTATCACACACAGATACGCAGTATTTT,CAISELGRLSHTDTQYF,NA,TRBV10-3,NA,TRBJ2-3
TGTGCCAGCTCAACCGCTAGGTACAATGAGCAGTTCTTC,CASSTARYNEQFF,NA,TRBV18,NA,TRBJ2-1
TGTGCCAGCAGTGATCAGGGGGTCGACATTCAGTACTTC,CASSDQGVDIQYF,TRBD1,TRBV25-1,NA,TRBJ2-4
TGTGCCAGCAGTTTAACAGGGTCCATAGCTTTCTTT,CASSLTGSIAFF,NA,TRBV6-1,few,TRBJ1-1
TGTGCCAGCAGCCCCGGGGGGGCGAACACCGGGGAGCTGTTTTTT,CASSPGGANTGELFF,TRBD2,TRBV6-5,NA,TRBJ2-2
TGCGCCAGCAGCCATCGGGCAAGACTAGCGGGAGTCACCGGGGAGCTGTTTTTT,CASSHRARLAGVTGELFF,TRBD2,TRBV4-1,NA,TRBJ2-2
TGTGCCTGGAGGGCAGTGCCGGGAGTGTACAATGAGCAGTTCTTC,CAWRAVPGVYNEQFF,NA,TRBV30,NA,TRBJ2-1
TGTGCCAGCAGCCCCGGGACTCCCTCAACGTTATCTGGCTACACCTTC,CASSPGTPSTLSGYTF,NA,TRBV5-6,many,TRBJ1-2
TGTGCCAGCAGTGTTACATCGGGTCCTTACGAGCAGTACTTC,CASSVTSGPYEQYF,NA,TRBV6-1,NA,TRBJ2-7
TGTGCCAGCAGCCACTATAATTTCGTGATGGACAAAAACATTCAGTACTTC,CASSHYNFVMDKNIQYF,NA,TRBV28,NA,TRBJ2-4
TGTGCCAGCAGTGCCAGCTGGGGCAGAACCTACGAGCAGTACTTC,CASSASWGRTYEQYF,NA,TRBV6-1,NA,TRBJ2-7